The T cell receptor beta chain described here comes from a study of shared clonotypes between healthy human individuals. Across the study: CD4 naive and CD4 memory each took three plates per donor, while CD8 naive took two and CD8 memory one.

The assay was immunoSEQ multiplex PCR, and TCRdb's table has in-frame clones only and misses some. Of 950,000 to 1,100,000 clones in the sample, under 80% were seen once. This clone was found a few times. The antigen is not known. Study-level findings and limits: A few donors held about 4.6% of naive CD4 clonotypes in common.

Germline V lookup: CDR1 SGHDT, CDR2 YYEEEE. V was pared by 4 bases and J by 6 bases, with 3 bases of the junction left unmatched. This CDR3 region has 15 residues. Sequenced input: memory CD4+ T cells sorted from blood. Subset of the sample: CD45RA-negative fraction. This TCR came from a man aged 18-30 years in good health. This chain joins TRBV5-6 and TRBJ1-6; TRBD1 agrees at 11 bases. The CDR3 DNA reads as TGTGCCAGCAGCAAGGACAGGGGGCGTAATTCACCCCTCCACTTT. Protein product: CASSKDRGRNSPLHF.